Following are 28 T cell receptor beta chains from one sample sequenced in a study of blood T cell repertoires in COVID-19. Sequencing used immunoSEQ multiplex PCR; TCRdb keeps in-frame clones, though not all of them. The sample holds 350,000 to 500,000 clones, nearly 90% seen once. The material sequenced was PBMCs or T cells enriched from blood (not recorded which). The receptors shown here come from a woman between 18 and 29 years old who had been exposed to COVID-19.

The chain recombines TRBV6-6 with TRBJ1-4; TRBD1 aligns across 8 bases. This CDR3 has 17 residues. V dropped 5 bases and J dropped 3; count of bases not matched to a gene: 11. Germline-derived CDR1 and CDR2 are MNHNY and SVGAGI (reference sequence). Written as DNA, the CDR3 is TGTGCCAGCAGTCGTGGGGACAGGTTCAAACCTAATGAAAAACTGTTTTTT. It translates to CASSRGDRFKPNEKLFF.

This clone was detected only a few times. This chain links TRBV6-5 with TRBJ1-2; D is perhaps TRBD1 (6 bases). The germline gives CDR1 MNHEY, CDR2 SVGAGI. The CDR3 runs to 15 residues. The ends were cut back, 6 bases at V and 1 base at J, with 15 bases in the middle. In nucleotides, the CDR3 is TGTGCCAGCAGCCTCACAGGGCAGATTAACTATGGCTACACCTTC. Translated, it gives CASSLTGQINYGYTF.

The chain has TRBV25-1 and TRBJ2-5; 9 bases align to TRBD1. The CDR3 consists of 16 residues. With V trimmed by 0 bases and J by 1 base, 3 bases remained unmatched. Germline lookup yields CDR1 MGHDK and CDR2 SYGVNS. CDR3 residues: CASSEYGDRAQETQYF. DNA of the CDR3: TGTGCCAGCAGTGAATATGGGGACAGGGCCCAAGAGACCCAGTACTTC. The whole variable domain, filled in from reference TRBV25-1 and TRBJ2-5, reads EADIYQTPRYLVIGTGKKITLECSQTMGHDKMYWYQQDPGMELHLIHYSYGVNSTEKGDLSSESTVSRIRTEHFPLTLESARPSHTSQYLCASSEYGDRAQETQYFGPGTRLLVL.

The chain carries TRBV19 and TRBJ2-5, with 12 bases that match TRBD2. The length of the CDR3 is 16 residues. J gave up 6 bases and V 4 bases, and 9 bases lay outside the gene matches. CDR1 and CDR2 from the germline V gene are LNHDA and SQIVND (reference sequence). Here the CDR3 reads CASSNLAGGPLKTQYF. The CDR3 DNA reads TGTGCCAGTAGTAACCTAGCGGGGGGGCCTTTAAAGACCCAGTACTTC.

J is TRBJ2-2 and V is TRBV6-5, with 10 bases matching TRBD2. The CDR3 spans 15 residues. The trim removed 3 bases at V and 5 bases at J, leaving 3 bases unmatched. Looked up from germline, CDR1 is MNHEY and CDR2 is SVGAGI. The CDR3 nucleotides are TGTGCCAGCAGTTATGAACTAGCGGGGACCGGGGAGCTGTTTTTT. This sequence encodes CASSYELAGTGELFF.

The chain uses TRBV4-3 and TRBJ2-4, with unresolved D. Germline V gene lookup returns CDR1 LGHNA and CDR2 YSLEER. CDR3 length: 16 residues. V lost 0 bases and J 0 bases, leaving 9 bases between the germline ends. Here the CDR3 reads CASSQDSGIAKNIQYF. The CDR3, as DNA: TGCGCCAGCAGCCAAGATAGTGGTATAGCCAAAAACATTCAGTACTTC.

V and J are TRBV6-5 and TRBJ2-7; the match to TRBD1 covers 10 bases. Germline trimming cut 7 bases from V and 5 bases from J; bases unmatched to any gene: 11. Germline values: CDR1 MNHEY, CDR2 SVGAGI. CDR3 size: 15 residues. The DNA of the CDR3 is TGTGCCAGCAACTTACAAGGGACAGGGGCGAACGAGCAGTACTTC. Its translation is CASNLQGTGANEQYF.

The rearrangement links TRBV28 to TRBJ2-3; TRBD1 agrees at 8 bases. The V gene's germline CDR1 is MDHEN and CDR2 SYDVKM. The ends lost 4 bases at V and 4 bases at J; junction bases unmatched: 4. CDR3 length equals 14 residues. CDR3 amino acids: CASSSTGEADTQYF. The CDR3 nucleotides are TGTGCCAGCAGTTCGACAGGGGAGGCAGATACGCAGTATTTT.

This rearrangement joins TRBV25-1 to TRBJ2-7; D possibly corresponds to TRBD1 (6 bases). V dropped 3 bases and J dropped 7 bases, with 16 bases sitting between them. The CDR3 contains 14 residues. Germline V gives CDR1 MGHDK, CDR2 SYGVNS. The CDR3 loop reads CASSDPLGAVEQYF. CDR3 bases: TGTGCCAGCAGTGATCCTTTGGGGGCCGTAGAGCAGTACTTC.

The chain combines TRBV19 with TRBJ1-5; 9 bases line up with TRBD1. This CDR3 spans 14 amino acids. V lost 4 bases and J lost 6; bases outside the gene matches: 4. Germline V CDR1 and CDR2: LNHDA, SQIVND (reference sequence). The CDR3 loop is CASSTRQGGQPQHF. CDR3 bases: TGTGCCAGTAGTACCAGACAGGGGGGTCAGCCCCAGCATTTT. The entire variable domain, with the rest obtained from reference TRBV19 and TRBJ1-5, is as follows: DGGITQSPKYLFRKEGQNVTLSCEQNLNHDAMYWYRQDPGQGLRLIYYSQIVNDFQKGDIAEGYSVSREKKESFPLTVTSAQKNPTAFYLCASSTRQGGQPQHFGDGTRLSIL.

This chain uses TRBV15 with TRBJ1-1; perhaps TRBD1 as D (5 bases). Trimming cost V 1 base and J 4 bases, with 10 bases left between them. The germline CDR1 and CDR2 sequences are LNHNV and YYDKDF (reference sequence). CDR3 size: 14 residues. The CDR3 spells CATSRGPGGTEAFF. For the CDR3, the DNA is TGTGCCACCAGCAGAGGCCCGGGGGGCACTGAAGCTTTCTTT.

The V gene is TRBV15, the J gene TRBJ2-3; 9 bases agree with TRBD1. Trimming at V came to 0 bases and at J to 8 bases, leaving 9 bases not matched to a gene. This CDR3 spans 16 amino acids. Germline V CDR1 and CDR2: LNHNV, YYDKDF (reference sequence). Here the CDR3 reads CATSRDPLDRGGTQYF. CDR3 DNA: TGTGCCACCAGCAGAGATCCCTTGGACAGGGGAGGTACGCAGTATTTT.

The V call is TRBV28, the J call TRBJ1-5; D might be TRBD1 (5 bases). Germline V gene sequence: CDR1 MDHEN, CDR2 SYDVKM. This CDR3 is built from 16 residues. V lost 3 bases, J lost 0 bases, and 12 bases lay in between. The CDR3 loop reads CASSLGREYSNQPQHF. The CDR3 coding sequence is TGTGCCAGCAGTTTGGGCAGGGAATATAGCAATCAGCCCCAGCATTTT.

The chain recombines TRBV11-2 with TRBJ2-4; the match to TRBD1 covers 10 bases. The CDR3 totals 14 residues. Germline CDR1 is SGHAT and CDR2 is FQNNGV. V was pared by 5 bases and J by 7 bases, with 5 bases of the junction left unmatched. This chain's CDR3 is CASSRGTGDNIQYF. CDR3 bases: TGTGCCAGCAGCCGCGGGACAGGGGACAACATTCAGTACTTC. Using reference TRBV11-2 and TRBJ2-4 for the parts outside the CDR3, the full variable domain is EAGVAQSPRYKIIEKRQSVAFWCNPISGHATLYWYQQILGQGPKLLIQFQNNGVVDDSQLPKDRFSAERLKGVDSTLKIQPAKLEDSAVYLCASSRGTGDNIQYFGAGTRLSVL.

The sample holds a few counts of this clone. The chain joins TRBV5-1 to TRBJ2-7, with 13 bases that match TRBD2. V trimming: 0 bases; J trimming: 1 base; junction bases outside the gene matches: 10. The germline V gene has CDR1 SGHRS and CDR2 YFSETQ. This CDR3 contains 19 residues. The CDR3 nucleotides are TGCGCCAGCAGCTTGGGACTAGCGGGAGGACGAACCTTTTCCTACGAGCAGTACTTC. This gives the protein CASSLGLAGGRTFSYEQYF.

The chain joins TRBV28 to TRBJ1-4; 7 bases are shared with TRBD1. V shed 4 bases, J shed 3 bases, and the junction held 5 bases outside the gene matches. The CDR3 is made up of 15 amino acids. Looked up from germline, CDR1 is MDHEN and CDR2 is SYDVKM. The CDR3 region is CASSYRGLPNEKLFF. The CDR3 bases are TGTGCCAGCAGTTACAGGGGCCTGCCTAATGAAAAACTGTTTTTT.

This chain links TRBV6-6 with TRBJ1-4, with a weak D call TRBD1 (5 bases). Germline V CDR1 and CDR2: MNHNY, SVGAGI (reference sequence). The CDR3 runs to 17 residues. V gave up 5 bases and J gave up 0 bases, with 16 bases separating them. Here the CDR3 DNA reads TGTGCCAGCAGTCCTCGCGGGGGACCTTCAACTAATGAAAAACTGTTTTTT. It codes for CASSPRGGPSTNEKLFF.

The rearrangement joins TRBV7-9 to TRBJ2-7; maybe TRBD1 (5 bases). This CDR3 region has 16 residues. Germline loops: CDR1 SEHNR, CDR2 FQNEAQ (reference sequence). V shed 0 bases and J shed 0 bases, with 12 bases lying between them. The CDR3 bases are TGTGCCAGCAGCTTAGCGCAGACAGTGAGCTCCTACGAGCAGTACTTC. Translation: CASSLAQTVSSYEQYF.

The sample holds one count of this clone. The chain links TRBV7-9 to TRBJ1-3; 8 bases map to TRBD1. The CDR3 consists of 15 residues. With V trimmed by 1 base and J by 4 bases, 3 bases remained unmatched. CDR1 is SEHNR, CDR2 FQNEAQ, per germline (reference sequence). CDR3 DNA: TGTGCCAGCAGCTTAGAGGGGACAGGAGGAAACACCATATATTTT. This gives the protein CASSLEGTGGNTIYF.

The chain joins TRBV4-2 to TRBJ2-1, with D perhaps matching TRBD1 (6 bases). The V end lost 1 base, the J end lost 7 bases, and 14 bases lay between the germline ends. CDR1 LGHNA and CDR2 YNFKEQ come from the germline V gene. The CDR3 length is 15 residues. CDR3 amino acids: CASSQASLQGNEQFF. The CDR3 DNA sequence: TGTGCCAGCAGCCAAGCCTCCCTTCAGGGGAATGAGCAGTTCTTC.

This chain links TRBV27 with TRBJ2-1; 7 bases are shared with TRBD2. The CDR3 sequence is 16 residues long. Germline loops: CDR1 MNHEY, CDR2 SMNVEV (reference sequence). With 5 bases clipped from V and 5 bases from J, the junction kept 12 bases outside the gene matches. CDR3 coding DNA: TGTGCCAGCAGTCCCCCCTGGGTAGCGGGTGACAATGAGCAGTTCTTC. Translation gives CASSPPWVAGDNEQFF.

This chain uses TRBV7-6 with TRBJ2-1, with D perhaps TRBD2 (6 bases). The germline V gene has CDR1 SGHVS and CDR2 FNYEAQ. The CDR3 has 17 amino acids. Trimming left V 2 bases short and J 1 base short, with 15 bases between. CDR3 in amino acids: CASSLLDGSGSYNEQFF. The CDR3 coding sequence is TGTGCCAGCAGCTTACTCGACGGGAGCGGATCCTACAATGAGCAGTTCTTC.

This chain uses TRBV7-9 with TRBJ2-2; 7 nucleotides line up with TRBD1. The CDR3 extends over 16 amino acids. J was trimmed by 4 bases and V by 2 bases; bases with no gene match: 7. Germline V gives CDR1 SEHNR, CDR2 FQNEAQ (reference sequence). CDR3 residues: CASSLKRTGSTGELFF. In DNA, the CDR3 is TGTGCCAGCAGCTTAAAGAGGACAGGCTCCACCGGGGAGCTGTTTTTT. Full variable domain (rest looked up from reference TRBV7-9 and TRBJ2-2): DTGVSQNPRHKITKRGQNVTFRCDPISEHNRLYWYRQTLGQGPEFLTYFQNEAQLEKSRLLSDRFSAERPKGSFSTLEIQRTEQGDSAMYLCASSLKRTGSTGELFFGEGSRLTVL.

This sequence joins TRBV7-2 and TRBJ1-4; 8 nucleotides align to TRBD1. The CDR3 sequence is 17 residues long. Looked up from germline, CDR1 is SGHTA and CDR2 is FQGNSA. V was clipped by 1 base and J by 7 bases; unmatched bases: 11. The CDR3: CASSLDRGAGRLEKLFF. The CDR3, as DNA: TGTGCCAGCAGCTTAGACAGGGGGGCTGGTAGGCTTGAAAAACTGTTTTTT.

The V call is TRBV5-1, the J call TRBJ2-2; no definite D call. V lost 0 bases to trimming and J lost 5 bases, with 11 bases between them. Germline-derived CDR1 and CDR2 are SGHRS and YFSETQ. CDR3 length: 15 residues. CDR3 nucleotides: TGCGCCAGCAGCTTGGCGGTTATTGGTACCGGGGAGCTGTTTTTT. Translated: CASSLAVIGTGELFF. Full variable domain (rest looked up from reference TRBV5-1 and TRBJ2-2): KAGVTQTPRYLIKTRGQQVTLSCSPISGHRSVSWYQQTPGQGLQFLFEYFSETQRNKGNFPGRFSGRQFSNSRSEMNVSTLELGDSALYLCASSLAVIGTGELFFGEGSRLTVL.

The V gene is TRBV5-4, the J gene TRBJ1-1; no reliable D call. The CDR3 spans 15 residues. The germline V gene has CDR1 SGHNT and CDR2 YYREEE (reference sequence). V lost 1 base, J lost 0 bases, and 10 bases lay in between. In DNA, the CDR3 is TGTGCCAGCAGCTTGTCGAACACGTTGAACACTGAAGCTTTCTTT. Its protein product is CASSLSNTLNTEAFF.

Remarks on this clone: Different DNA sequences within this sample yield the same CDR3. This chain uses TRBV27 with TRBJ2-5; no clear D. Germline CDR1 MNHEY, CDR2 SMNVEV (reference sequence). The CDR3 has 13 amino acids. With 0 bases removed from V and 2 bases from J, the gap between germline ends came to 4 bases. CDR3 residues: CASSLSRQETQYF. In DNA, the CDR3 is TGTGCCAGCAGTTTATCCAGACAAGAGACCCAGTACTTC.

The chain carries TRBV7-3 and TRBJ2-7; 9 positions agree with TRBD1. The germline V gene has CDR1 SGHTA and CDR2 FQGTGA. The ends lost 5 bases at V and 6 bases at J; junction bases unmatched: 11. CDR3 length: 15 amino acids. CDR3: CASSRTGGVNGEQYF. CDR3 bases: TGTGCCAGCAGCAGAACAGGGGGCGTTAACGGCGAGCAGTACTTC.